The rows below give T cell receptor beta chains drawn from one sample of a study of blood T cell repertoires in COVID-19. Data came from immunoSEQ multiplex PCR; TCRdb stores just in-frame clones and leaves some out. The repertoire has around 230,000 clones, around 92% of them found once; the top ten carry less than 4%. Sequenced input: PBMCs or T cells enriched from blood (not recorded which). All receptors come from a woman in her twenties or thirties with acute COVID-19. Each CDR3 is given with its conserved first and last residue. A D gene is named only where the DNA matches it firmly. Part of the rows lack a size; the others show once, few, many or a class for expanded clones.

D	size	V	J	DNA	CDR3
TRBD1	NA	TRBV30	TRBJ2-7	TGTGCCTGGTTACAGGGGACCGAGCAGTACTTC	CAWLQGTEQYF
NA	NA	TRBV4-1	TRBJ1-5	TGCGCCAGCAGCCAAGTCAGGGGCAATCAGCCCCAGCATTTT	CASSQVRGNQPQHF
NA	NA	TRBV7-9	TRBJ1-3	TGTGCCAGCAGCCGGGGACTTGATGGAAACACCATATATTTT	CASSRGLDGNTIYF
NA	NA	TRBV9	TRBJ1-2	TGTGCCAGCAGCGTAGCCTCCGGGAGGGGTTTACTAAACTATGGCTACACCTTC	CASSVASGRGLLNYGYTF
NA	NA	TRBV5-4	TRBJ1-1	TGTGCCAGCAGCTTGTCTCGGGGGAGTACTGAAGCTTTCTTT	CASSLSRGSTEAFF
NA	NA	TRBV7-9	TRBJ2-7	TGTGCCAGCAGCTTTATGTCCGGAAGAGGCTACGAGCAGTACTTC	CASSFMSGRGYEQYF
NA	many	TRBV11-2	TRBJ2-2	TGTGCCAGCAGACTGGGCCCCGGGGAGCTGTTTTTT	CASRLGPGELFF
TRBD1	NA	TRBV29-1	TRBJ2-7	TGCAGCGTTATAAACTCCGGGACAGGAGTCGGGTACGAGCAGTACTTC	CSVINSGTGVGYEQYF
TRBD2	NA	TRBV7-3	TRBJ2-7	TGTGCCAGCAGCTATCCCGGGACTAGCGGGGGTTACGAGCAGTACTTC	CASSYPGTSGGYEQYF
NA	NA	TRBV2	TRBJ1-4	TGTGCCAGCAGTGTATCTCCGGAAAAACTGTTTTTT	CASSVSPEKLFF
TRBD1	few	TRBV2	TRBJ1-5	TGTGCCAGCAGCGGGGACAGGGACGGAGACCAGCCCCAGCATTTT	CASSGDRDGDQPQHF
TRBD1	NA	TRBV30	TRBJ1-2	TGTGCCTGGAGTCAAATAACAGGGGGCGCATCTGGCTACACCTTC	CAWSQITGGASGYTF
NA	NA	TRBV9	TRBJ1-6	TGTGCCAGCAGCGTTGAACAGGATAATTCACCCCTCCACTTT	CASSVEQDNSPLHF
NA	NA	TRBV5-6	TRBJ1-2	TGTGCCAGCAGCCGAAGACAGGTTGGCTACACCTTC	CASSRRQVGYTF
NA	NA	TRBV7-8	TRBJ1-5	TGTGCCAGCAGCCGGGGACTGGGGTCTGTTCAGCCCCAGCATTTT	CASSRGLGSVQPQHF
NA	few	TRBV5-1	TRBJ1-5	TGCGCCAGCAGCCCAGGGTTTGGCAATCAGCCCCAGCATTTT	CASSPGFGNQPQHF
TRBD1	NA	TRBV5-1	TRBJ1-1	TGCGCCAGCAGCTTAGGGACAGGGGGCTTGACTGAAGCTTTCTTT	CASSLGTGGLTEAFF
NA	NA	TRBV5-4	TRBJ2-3	TGTGCCAGCAGCTTGGGACTTAGCACAGATACGCAGTATTTT	CASSLGLSTDTQYF
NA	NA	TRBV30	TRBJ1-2	TGTGCCTGGGGCTACAGGGACAACCTCTATGGCTACACCTTC	CAWGYRDNLYGYTF
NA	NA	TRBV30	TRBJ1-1	TGTGCCTGGACAACGATACACAGCACTGAAGCTTTCTTT	CAWTTIHSTEAFF
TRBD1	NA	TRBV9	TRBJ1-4	TGTGCCAGCAGCCCCCGGACAGGGGCAGGGGAAAAACTGTTTTTT	CASSPRTGAGEKLFF
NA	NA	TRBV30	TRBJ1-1	TGTGCCTGGAGGCAGGTTATCGTCGCTGAAGCTTTCTTT	CAWRQVIVAEAFF
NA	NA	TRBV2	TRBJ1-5	TGTGCCAGCAGTGTTTCGGGCAATCAGCCCCAGCATTTT	CASSVSGNQPQHF
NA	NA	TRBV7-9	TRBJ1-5	TGTGCCAGCAGCCTTGGGGGCCTCAATCAGCCCCAGCATTTT	CASSLGGLNQPQHF
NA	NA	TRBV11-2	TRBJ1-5	TGTGCCAGCAGTCAAGAGGGTCAGCCCCAGCATTTT	CASSQEGQPQHF
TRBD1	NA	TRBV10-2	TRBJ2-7	TGCGCCAGCAGTTCCGGGACAGGGATTGTGCAGTACTTC	CASSSGTGIVQYF
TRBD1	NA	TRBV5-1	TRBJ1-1	TGCGCCAGCAGCGGGACAGGGGCCCTAAACGTGAACACTGAAGCTTTCTTT	CASSGTGALNVNTEAFF
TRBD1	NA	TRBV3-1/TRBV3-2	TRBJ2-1	TGTGCCAGCAGCCAAGGGACAGGGGATTACAATGAGCAGTTCTTC	CASSQGTGDYNEQFF
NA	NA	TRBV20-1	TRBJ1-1	TGCAGTGTGAGAGGTAATACTGAAGCTTTCTTT	CSVRGNTEAFF
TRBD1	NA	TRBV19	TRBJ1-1	TGTGCCAGTAGTGGGACAGGGGGCGCAAATACTGAAGCTTTCTTT	CASSGTGGANTEAFF
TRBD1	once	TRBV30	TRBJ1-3	TGTGCCTGTTCCCTCGGGACAGCCACCGGTCCCATATATTTT	CACSLGTATGPIYF
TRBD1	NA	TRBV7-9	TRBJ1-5	TGTGCCAGCAGCTCAGGACAGGGGGCGATTCTGCGCAATCAGCCCCAGCATTTT	CASSSGQGAILRNQPQHF
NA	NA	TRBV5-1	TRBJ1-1	TGCGCCAGCAGCTTGGACGGGATGAACACTGAAGCTTTCTTT	CASSLDGMNTEAFF
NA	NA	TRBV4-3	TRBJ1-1	TGCGCCAGCAGCCAAGATGCGGGCTTGACTGAAGCTTTCTTT	CASSQDAGLTEAFF
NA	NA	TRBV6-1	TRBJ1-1	TGTGCCAGCAGTGAAGCGAGCTGGAACACTGAAGCTTTCTTT	CASSEASWNTEAFF
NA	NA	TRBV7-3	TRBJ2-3	TGTGCCAGCAGCTTAAATCCGGGAGGCACAGATACGCAGTATTTT	CASSLNPGGTDTQYF
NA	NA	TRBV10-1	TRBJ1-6	TGCGCCAGCAGTGAGTCAGGGGGTCGGTCACCCCTCCACTTT	CASSESGGRSPLHF
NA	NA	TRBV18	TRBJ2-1	TGTGCCAGCTCACCCATCGGACTGTACAATGAGCAGTTCTTC	CASSPIGLYNEQFF
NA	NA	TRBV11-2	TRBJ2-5	TGTGCCAGCAGTGCCGACTGGGCGGGGCTGGGAGAGACCCAGTACTTC	CASSADWAGLGETQYF
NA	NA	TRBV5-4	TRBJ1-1	TGTGCCAGCAGCGCCCGAGACAGGAGCACTGAAGCTTTCTTT	CASSARDRSTEAFF
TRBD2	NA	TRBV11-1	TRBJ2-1	TGTGCCAGCAGCCTAGGGACTAGCGGGATATACAATGAGCAGTTCTTC	CASSLGTSGIYNEQFF
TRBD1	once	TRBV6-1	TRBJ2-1	TGTGCCAGCAGTGAATGGGACAGGGCATCCGATGAGCAGTTCTTC	CASSEWDRASDEQFF
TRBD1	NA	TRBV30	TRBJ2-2	TGTGCCTGGACCTTGACAGGGCTGGGCACCGGGGAGCTGTTTTTT	CAWTLTGLGTGELFF
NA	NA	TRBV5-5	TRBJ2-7	TGTGCCAGCACCACTGGGGGCCTTAGAAGGGAAGAGCAGTACTTC	CASTTGGLRREEQYF
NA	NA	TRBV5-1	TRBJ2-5	TGCGCCAGTACCGGGGTGTCGGAGACCCAGTACTTC	CASTGVSETQYF
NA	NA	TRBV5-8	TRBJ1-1	TGTGCCAGCAGCTTCCTCCCCTTTGGTAGCACTGAAGCTTTCTTT	CASSFLPFGSTEAFF
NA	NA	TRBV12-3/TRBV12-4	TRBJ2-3	TGTGCCAGCAGTCCTAACACAGATACGCAGTATTTT	CASSPNTDTQYF
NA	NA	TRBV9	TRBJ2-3	TGTGCCAGCAAGTCGGGCAGGGAATACGATACGCAGTATTTT	CASKSGREYDTQYF
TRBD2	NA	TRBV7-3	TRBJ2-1	TGTGCCAGCAGCTTCCAGCGGGGGGATTACAATGAGCAGTTCTTC	CASSFQRGDYNEQFF
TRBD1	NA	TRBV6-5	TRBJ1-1	TGTGCCACCCACCGGACAGGGATTTTTAGCGCTGAAGCTTTCTTT	CATHRTGIFSAEAFF
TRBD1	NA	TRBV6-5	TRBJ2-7	TGTGCCAGCAACCATCAGGGGGCGGACGAGCAGTACTTC	CASNHQGADEQYF
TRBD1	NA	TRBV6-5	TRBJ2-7	TGTGCCAGCAGCTCAACAGGGGCCCCCTACGAGCAGTACTTC	CASSSTGAPYEQYF
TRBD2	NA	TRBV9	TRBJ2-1	TGTGCCAGCAGCGCCGCGGGGGGCTCCTACAATGAGCAGTTCTTC	CASSAAGGSYNEQFF
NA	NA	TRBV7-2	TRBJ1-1	TGTGCCAGCAGCTCTAGGACCTCGCAGGGGACTGAAGCTTTCTTT	CASSSRTSQGTEAFF
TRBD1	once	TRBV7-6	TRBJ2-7	TGTGCCAGCAGCTTCGGGCGCGACAGGGTCCCCTACGAGCAGTACTTC	CASSFGRDRVPYEQYF